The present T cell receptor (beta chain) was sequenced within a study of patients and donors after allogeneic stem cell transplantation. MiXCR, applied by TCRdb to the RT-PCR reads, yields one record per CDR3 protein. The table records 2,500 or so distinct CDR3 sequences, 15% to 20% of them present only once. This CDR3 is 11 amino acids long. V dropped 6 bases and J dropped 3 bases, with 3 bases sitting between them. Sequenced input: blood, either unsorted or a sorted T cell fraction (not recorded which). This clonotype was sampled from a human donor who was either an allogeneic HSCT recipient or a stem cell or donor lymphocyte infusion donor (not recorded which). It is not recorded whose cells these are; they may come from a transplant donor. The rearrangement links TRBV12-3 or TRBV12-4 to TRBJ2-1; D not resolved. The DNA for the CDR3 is TGTGCCAGCAGCAACTACAATGAGCAGTTCTTC. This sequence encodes CASSNYNEQFF.